The 27 T cell receptor beta chains reported below all come from one sample, sequenced in a study of blood T cell repertoires in COVID-19. Sequencing used immunoSEQ multiplex PCR; TCRdb keeps in-frame clones, though not all of them. The repertoire includes fewer than 200,000 clones, roughly 84% of them detected once, and 0.95% to 1.5% sits in the top ten. What was sequenced was PBMCs or T cells enriched from blood (not recorded which). These receptor sequences come from a human donor with acute COVID-19. The donor label of this sample is uncertain.

This clone came up once. In DNA form, the CDR3 reads TGTGCCAGCAGTGAACGGAGGCAGGGGATGAACACTGAAGCTTTCTTT. This translates into CASSERRQGMNTEAFF. The J gene is TRBJ1-1, the V gene TRBV2, with D perhaps TRBD1 (6 bases). The germline V and J ends were trimmed by 2 bases and 0 bases, with 13 bases remaining between them. CDR1 is SNHLY and CDR2 is FYNNEI in the germline V gene. This CDR3 contains 16 residues.

The genes are TRBV18 and TRBJ1-1; 9 bases fit TRBD1. Trimming removed 6 bases from V and 3 bases from J; junction bases left unmatched: 8. Germline CDR1 and CDR2: KGHSH and LQKENI. The CDR3 covers 15 residues. The CDR3 nucleotides read TGTGCCAGCTCGGAAACAGGGGGCTCGGACACTGAAGCTTTCTTT. Protein product: CASSETGGSDTEAFF.

The V and J genes are TRBV5-1 and TRBJ1-3; D may be TRBD1 (5 bases). Germline V gene lookup returns CDR1 SGHRS and CDR2 YFSETQ. This CDR3 spans 15 amino acids. The ends were cut back, 3 bases at V and 2 bases at J, with 12 bases in the middle. The CDR3 protein is CASSSHGQAGNTIYF. CDR3 bases: TGCGCCAGCAGCTCTCATGGACAAGCTGGAAACACCATATATTTT.

The V and J genes are TRBV10-2 and TRBJ1-1; D unclear. The CDR3 has 14 residues. Trimming pared 7 bases from V and 7 bases from J, leaving 19 bases between. Germline V gives CDR1 WSHSY, CDR2 SAAADI. CDR3 in amino acids: CASTDPRSWVEAFF. CDR3 DNA sequence: TGCGCCAGCACCGACCCCCGGAGCTGGGTTGAAGCTTTCTTT.

The chain has TRBV11-2 and TRBJ1-2; TRBD1 might be the D (5 bases). This CDR3 region has 16 residues. The ends were cut back, 2 bases at V and 2 bases at J, with 15 bases in the middle. Germline V gene sequence: CDR1 SGHAT, CDR2 FQNNGV. The CDR3 spells CASSLLRGGLNYGYTF. Written as DNA, the CDR3 is TGTGCCAGCAGCTTACTACGGGGCGGACTAAACTATGGCTACACCTTC.

In the case of this clone: Other nucleotide sequences in the sample specify the same CDR3. The V gene is TRBV6-2 or TRBV6-3, the J gene TRBJ1-1, with D possibly being TRBD1 (6 bases). The CDR3 loop spans 13 amino acids. V was clipped by 0 bases and J by 4 bases, with 6 bases between them. Germline values: CDR1 MNHEY, CDR2 SVGEGT. CDR3: CASSYSGGTEAFF. The DNA of the CDR3 is TGTGCCAGCAGTTACTCAGGGGGCACTGAAGCTTTCTTT.

J is TRBJ1-1 and V is TRBV12-5; TRBD1 might be the D (5 bases). Trimming pared 7 bases from V and 1 base from J, leaving 10 bases between. There are 13 residues in the CDR3. The germline gives CDR1 LGHNT, CDR2 FRNRAP. CDR3 in DNA: TGTGCTAGTGTGGGGCAGACGAACACTGAAGCTTTCTTT. The encoded protein is CASVGQTNTEAFF.

This chain connects TRBV13 to TRBJ2-3, with 9 positions matching TRBD2. The germline CDR1 and CDR2 sequences are PRHDT and FYEKMQ (reference sequence). The CDR3 has 15 residues. V gave up 10 bases and J gave up 4 bases; unmatched junction bases: 12. CDR3 nucleotides: TGTGCCACCACACAAAAACTAGCGGGCTCAGATACGCAGTATTTT. Its translation: CATTQKLAGSDTQYF.

The chain couples TRBV7-6 to TRBJ1-1; 7 bases fit TRBD1. The CDR3 sequence is 14 residues long. The germline gives CDR1 SGHVS, CDR2 FNYEAQ. V was pared by 8 bases and J by 0 bases, with 6 bases of the junction left unmatched. The CDR3 coding sequence is TGTGCCAGCGAGGCAGGGGGTATGAACACTGAAGCTTTCTTT. The encoded protein is CASEAGGMNTEAFF. Full variable domain (outside the CDR3, taken from reference TRBV7-6 and TRBJ1-1): GAGVSQSPRYKVTKRGQDVALRCDPISGHVSLYWYRQALGQGPEFLTYFNYEAQQDKSGLPNDRFSAERPEGSISTLTIQRTEQRDSAMYRCASEAGGMNTEAFFGQGTRLTVV.

The V gene is TRBV5-5, the J gene TRBJ1-6; D remains ambiguous. The CDR3 extends over 14 amino acids. Germline loops: CDR1 SGHKS, CDR2 YYEKEE (reference sequence). Deletions cut 1 base from V and 10 bases from J, with 12 bases between. CDR3 bases: TGTGCCAGCAGCTTGCCAGGAGGGCGATCACCCCTCCACTTT. It encodes CASSLPGGRSPLHF.

The chain employs TRBV3-1 (or the pseudogene TRBV3-2) and TRBJ1-2, with 7 positions matching TRBD1. Looked up from germline, CDR1 is LGHDT and CDR2 is YNNKEL (reference sequence). V lost 7 bases, J lost 6 bases, and 11 bases stayed unmatched. This CDR3 has 14 residues. CDR3 amino acids: CASNFLTGTHGYTF. Here the CDR3 DNA reads TGTGCCAGCAACTTCTTGACAGGGACCCATGGCTACACCTTC.

The chain links TRBV3-1 (or the pseudogene TRBV3-2) to TRBJ1-3; 8 positions match TRBD1. The V and J ends lost 1 base and 3 bases, in that order; junction bases with no gene match: 8. CDR1 is LGHDT and CDR2 is YNNKEL in the germline V gene (reference sequence). The CDR3 spans 17 residues. The CDR3 nucleotides are TGTGCCAGCAGCCAAGGGACAGGGAGCATCAATGGAAACACCATATATTTT. Translation gives CASSQGTGSINGNTIYF.

Only a few counts were recorded for this clone. The chain has TRBV28 and TRBJ1-5; D gene uncertain. Germline CDR1 MDHEN, CDR2 SYDVKM. This CDR3 comprises 16 residues. The V and J ends lost 2 bases and 1 base respectively, with 12 bases between them. CDR3 loop: CASSLATLGSNQPQHF. As DNA, the CDR3 is TGTGCCAGCAGTTTAGCAACACTAGGAAGCAATCAGCCCCAGCATTTT. Drawing the rest from reference TRBV28 and TRBJ1-5, the complete variable domain is DVKVTQSSRYLVKRTGEKVFLECVQDMDHENMFWYRQDPGLGLRLIYFSYDVKMKEKGDIPEGYSVSREKKERFSLILESASTNQTSMYLCASSLATLGSNQPQHFGDGTRLSIL.

The J gene is TRBJ1-1, the V gene TRBV19, with D unclear. From germline, CDR1 is LNHDA and CDR2 SQIVND (reference sequence). This CDR3 has 15 residues. Trimming shortened V by 3 bases and J by 11 bases, and 22 bases separated the two germline ends. The CDR3 coding sequence is TGTGCCAGTAGTATTAATCCCAATCTAGTGGCCTCGGCTTTCTTT. Amino acid sequence: CASSINPNLVASAFF.

This clone was observed a single time. The V and J genes are TRBV19 and TRBJ1-5; D ambiguous. With 3 bases removed from V and 2 bases from J, the gap between germline ends came to 14 bases. CDR1 and CDR2 from the germline V gene are LNHDA and SQIVND (reference sequence). The CDR3 consists of 16 residues. The CDR3 region has the DNA TGTGCCAGTAGTATTTGGGAGGGAAGAGGCAATCAGCCCCAGCATTTT. It yields the protein CASSIWEGRGNQPQHF. The variable domain in full, with the rest retrieved from reference TRBV19 and TRBJ1-5, is DGGITQSPKYLFRKEGQNVTLSCEQNLNHDAMYWYRQDPGQGLRLIYYSQIVNDFQKGDIAEGYSVSREKKESFPLTVTSAQKNPTAFYLCASSIWEGRGNQPQHFGDGTRLSIL.

The V and J genes are TRBV4-1 and TRBJ1-3, with 8 positions matching TRBD1. J gave up 4 bases and V 2 bases, and 4 bases lay outside the gene matches. This CDR3 is built from 15 residues. Germline-derived CDR1 and CDR2 are MGHRA and YSYEKL. Written as DNA, the CDR3 is TGCGCCAGCAGCCAATTGACAGGGGTCGGAAACACCATATATTTT. This gives the protein CASSQLTGVGNTIYF.

CDR3 sequence: CASSRLDSKDTEAFF. The CDR3 DNA reads TGTGCCAGCAGTCGCCTGGACAGTAAGGACACTGAAGCTTTCTTT. The chain couples TRBV7-9 to TRBJ1-1, with D perhaps matching TRBD1 (6 bases). Trimming took 6 bases from V and 3 from J, leaving 17 bases between them. The CDR3 is 15 residues long. Germline CDR1 SEHNR, CDR2 FQNEAQ (reference sequence). Full variable domain (missing parts from reference TRBV7-9 and TRBJ1-1): DTGVSQNPRHKITKRGQNVTFRCDPISEHNRLYWYRQTLGQGPEFLTYFQNEAQLEKSRLLSDRFSAERPKGSFSTLEIQRTEQGDSAMYLCASSRLDSKDTEAFFGQGTRLTVV.

This chain uses TRBV2 with TRBJ1-6; a possible D gene is TRBD1 (6 bases). Germline V lookup: CDR1 SNHLY, CDR2 FYNNEI. The length of the CDR3 is 16 residues. V lost 6 bases and J lost 0, with 12 bases in between. CDR3 sequence (DNA): TGTGCCAGCAGCGCAACAGGGAGCTCCTATAATTCACCCCTCCACTTT. It translates to CASSATGSSYNSPLHF.

The chain carries TRBV6-1 and TRBJ1-5; TRBD1 matches at 8 bases. V lost 0 bases to trimming and J lost 2 bases; unmatched junction nucleotides: 3. This CDR3 contains 16 residues. CDR1 and CDR2 from the germline V gene are MNHNS and SASEGT. The CDR3 protein is CASSEARGRGNQPQHF. CDR3 nucleotides: TGTGCCAGCAGTGAAGCCAGGGGGCGCGGCAATCAGCCCCAGCATTTT.

V is TRBV19 and J is TRBJ1-1, with a possible D match to TRBD1 (5 bases). The germline V gene encodes CDR1 LNHDA and CDR2 SQIVND (reference sequence). This CDR3 is 14 amino acids long. Trimming took off 7 bases at V and 1 base at J, with 13 bases between the two ends. CDR3 loop: CASTNGGPNTEAFF. CDR3 nucleotides: TGTGCCAGTACTAACGGGGGACCGAACACTGAAGCTTTCTTT.

This clone was recorded only once. The V and J genes are TRBV7-9 and TRBJ2-3; no reliable D call. The V gene lost 7 bases and the J gene lost 6 bases, with 17 bases spanning the gap. The CDR3 contains 14 residues. Per the germline V gene, CDR1 is SEHNR and CDR2 is FQNEAQ (reference sequence). The CDR3 DNA reads TGTGCCAGCAACTATGGTGGAATGAGGGATACGCAGTATTTT. Its translation: CASNYGGMRDTQYF.

This clone was picked up one time. The chain has TRBV7-8 and TRBJ1-6; 9 bases are shared with TRBD1. This CDR3 has 15 amino acids. Germline V gene data show CDR1 as SGHVS and CDR2 as FQNEAQ. J gave up 8 bases and V 1 base, and 3 bases lay outside the gene matches. CDR3 region: CASSLVDRGDSPLHF. CDR3 DNA: TGTGCCAGCAGCTTAGTGGACAGGGGCGATTCACCCCTCCACTTT.

This clone was observed a few times. The chain recombines TRBV4-3 with TRBJ2-1, with D tentatively TRBD1 (7 bases). Per the germline V gene, CDR1 is LGHNA and CDR2 is YSLEER. The CDR3 covers 14 residues. V was trimmed by 1 base and J by 8 bases, leaving 12 bases between them. This CDR3 is CASSQGGTVDEQFF. Here the CDR3 DNA reads TGCGCCAGCAGCCAAGGCGGGACAGTGGATGAGCAGTTCTTC.

This rearrangement joins TRBV5-1 to TRBJ2-5; 7 bases match TRBD1. The CDR3 is 15 residues long. Germline values: CDR1 SGHRS, CDR2 YFSETQ. Trimming at V came to 4 bases and at J to 1 base, leaving 7 bases not matched to a gene. The CDR3 bases are TGCGCCAGCAGCCCGGGACAGAAGTTCCAAGAGACCCAGTACTTC. Translating gives CASSPGQKFQETQYF.

V gene TRBV2 combines with J gene TRBJ1-4, with 7 bases lining up with TRBD1. The CDR3 is 17 amino acids. Germline assignment: CDR1 SNHLY and CDR2 FYNNEI. Unmatched junction bases numbered 13, after V lost 7 bases and J lost 2 bases. CDR3: CASIWGPGGITNEKLFF. CDR3 bases: TGTGCCAGCATCTGGGGGCCAGGGGGGATTACTAATGAAAAACTGTTTTTT.

The chain carries TRBV3-1 (or the pseudogene TRBV3-2) and TRBJ1-2; 9 bases fit TRBD1. CDR1 is LGHDT, CDR2 YNNKEL, per germline (reference sequence). This CDR3 region has 15 residues. V lost 1 base, J lost 4 bases, and 4 bases stayed unmatched. DNA of the CDR3: TGTGCCAGCAGCCAAGCGGACAGGGGTGGCTATGGCTACACCTTC. Protein product: CASSQADRGGYGYTF.

The chain recombines TRBV4-1 with TRBJ2-1, with D hard to call. CDR1 is MGHRA, CDR2 YSYEKL, per germline. The length of the CDR3 is 16 residues. Trimming cost V 1 base and J 6 bases, with 16 bases left between them. CDR3 in DNA: TGCGCCAGCAGCCAAGGCTTCCTTTCCAGGTCCAATGAGCAGTTCTTC. The encoded protein is CASSQGFLSRSNEQFF.